This T cell receptor (beta chain) was found in a study of CD8 T cells in Susac syndrome. Study summary: Within the sequenced group of Susac syndrome patients, about 6 showed active disease and roughly eight were in remission. Findings and limits, study-wide: Total CD8+ and CD8+ TEMRA repertoires contained sixteen and five Susac-specific public clones, respectively.

An input of roughly 0.5 to 1 ug of RNA was subjected to reverse transcription using random hexamers. TCRdb passed the immunoSEQ multiplex PCR reads through MiXCR, listing each CDR3 protein once. The table has around 170,000 distinct CDR3 sequences, approximately 95% seen once. Concerning this clonotype: Its cognate antigen is unknown.

The CDR3 loop spans 15 amino acids. Germline V gene sequence: CDR1 SGHVS, CDR2 FNYEAQ. Germline trimming cut 5 bases from V and 5 bases from J; bases unmatched to any gene: 10. The sequence came from a human donor with Susac syndrome. The genes are TRBV7-6 and TRBJ2-5; 8 nucleotides align to TRBD2. The sequenced sample consisted of CD8+ T cells from PBMCs. The CDR3 protein is CASSHGSPGGETQYF. DNA for the CDR3: TGTGCCAGCAGCCACGGGAGTCCGGGAGGGGAGACCCAGTACTTC.